The entry below describes one T cell receptor beta chain. The entry originates in a study of cytomegalovirus exposure and HLA in healthy donors. The PCR contained 60 Vbeta and 13 Jbeta primers. The data were produced by immunoSEQ multiplex PCR, yet TCRdb's version contains in-frame clones alone and is incomplete. The repertoire consists of approximately 160,000 clones, with over 80% occurring once and the leading ten covering 1.5% to 2%. V was pared by 2 bases and J by 5 bases, with 18 bases between. The CDR3 spans 16 residues. Looked up from germline, CDR1 is SQVTM and CDR2 is ANQGSEA. Sequenced sample: PBMCs. The rearrangement links TRBV29-1 to TRBJ2-2, with D tentatively TRBD2 (7 bases). This receptor was taken from a human donor in good health. CDR3 sequence (DNA): TGCAGCGTTGAAATTCTAGGGGGGGCGGGGACCGGGGAGCTGTTTTTT. Amino acids: CSVEILGGAGTGELFF.